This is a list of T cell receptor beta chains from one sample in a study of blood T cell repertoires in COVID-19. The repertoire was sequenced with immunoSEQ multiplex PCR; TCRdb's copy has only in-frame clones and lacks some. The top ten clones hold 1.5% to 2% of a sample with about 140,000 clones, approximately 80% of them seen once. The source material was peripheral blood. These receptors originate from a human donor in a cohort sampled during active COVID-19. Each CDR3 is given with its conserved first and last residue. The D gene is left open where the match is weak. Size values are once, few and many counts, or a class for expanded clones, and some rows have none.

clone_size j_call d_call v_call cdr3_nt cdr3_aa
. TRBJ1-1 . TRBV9 TGTGCCAGCAGCCCCCACCTAGGGGGAAACACTGAAGCTTTCTTT CASSPHLGGNTEAFF
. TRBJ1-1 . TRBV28 TGTGCCACCCTACCCCGCCTGAAGGCTTTCTTT CATLPRLKAFF
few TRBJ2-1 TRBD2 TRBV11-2 TGTGCCAGCAGCTTGGTATCAGCGGGAGCCTCTTACAATGAGCAGTTCTTC CASSLVSAGASYNEQFF
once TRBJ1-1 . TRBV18 TGTGCCAGCGCCCCCCGGACAGTTCGGAACACTGAAGCTTTCTTT CASAPRTVRNTEAFF
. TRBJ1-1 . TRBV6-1 TGTGCCAGCAGTGAACTGGCTGGGGGGGGGACTGAAGCTTTCTTT CASSELAGGGTEAFF
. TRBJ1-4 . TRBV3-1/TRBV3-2 TGTGCCAGCAGCCGGAGGTTTGATTCGGAAAAACTGTTTTTT CASSRRFDSEKLFF
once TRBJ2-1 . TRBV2 TGTGCCAGCAGTGGCCGGGACGGGGGTCCCTACAATGAGCAGTTCTTC CASSGRDGGPYNEQFF
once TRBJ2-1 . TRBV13 TGTGCCAGCAGCTTAGGAGACAGGCTCCAGTTCTTC CASSLGDRLQFF
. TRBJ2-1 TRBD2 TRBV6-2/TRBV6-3 TGTGCCAGCAGTTACTTGGCACTAGCGGGAGGGCCCGATGAGCAGTTCTTC CASSYLALAGGPDEQFF
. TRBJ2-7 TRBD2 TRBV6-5 TGTGCCAGCAGCTGGACTAGCGGGATCTACGAGCAGTACTTC CASSWTSGIYEQYF
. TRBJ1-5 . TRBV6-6 TGTGCCAGCACTTCCGGGATCGGTGGGGATCAGCCCCAGCATTTT CASTSGIGGDQPQHF
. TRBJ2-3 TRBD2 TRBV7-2 TGTGCCAGCAGTGGACTAGCGGGAGGCACAGATACGCAGTATTTT CASSGLAGGTDTQYF
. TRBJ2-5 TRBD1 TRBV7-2 TGTGCCAGCAGCTTAAACCCCCAGGGGGCCGGAGAGACCCAGTACTTC CASSLNPQGAGETQYF
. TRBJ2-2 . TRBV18 TGTGTGGGGACACTGTCGAGGACCGGGGAGCTGTTTTTT CVGTLSRTGELFF
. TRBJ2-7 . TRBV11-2 TGTGCCAGCAGCTTAGGTCGGGACAAGTACGAGCAGTACTTC CASSLGRDKYEQYF
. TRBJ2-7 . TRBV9 TGTGCCAGCAGCGTACAGGGGCTAACCTACGAGCAGTACTTC CASSVQGLTYEQYF
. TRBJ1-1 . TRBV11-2 TGTGCCAGCAGCTCCGGGGGACTGAACACTGAAGCTTTCTTT CASSSGGLNTEAFF
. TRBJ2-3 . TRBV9 TGTGCCAGCAGCCGGGACTTCATTACGCAGTATTTT CASSRDFITQYF
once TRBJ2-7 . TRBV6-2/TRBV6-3 TGTGCCAGCAGTTACGGAGCGACTGTCAGGCAGTACTTC CASSYGATVRQYF
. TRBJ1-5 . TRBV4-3 TGCGCCAGCAGCCAAGATAGGACAAGCAATCAGCCCCAGCATTTT CASSQDRTSNQPQHF
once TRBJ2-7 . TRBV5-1 TGCGCCAGCAGCTCAAGTCCGGGAAGCTACGAGCAGTACTTC CASSSSPGSYEQYF
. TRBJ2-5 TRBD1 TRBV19 TGTGCCAGTAGTATCGTCCCGGGACAGGTGTGGGGCCAAGAGACCCAGTACTTC CASSIVPGQVWGQETQYF
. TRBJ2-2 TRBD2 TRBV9 TGTGCCAGCAGCGACGGACTAGCGGGAGGAGGCACCGGGGAGCTGTTTTTT CASSDGLAGGGTGELFF
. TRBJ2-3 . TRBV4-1 TGCGCCAGCAGCCAATCACGTGGAGGGATAAACACAGATACGCAGTATTTT CASSQSRGGINTDTQYF
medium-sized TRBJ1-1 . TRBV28 TGTGCCAGCAGTTCGCCTCAGAGAGGGGGAAGAAACACTGAAGCTTTCTTT CASSSPQRGGRNTEAFF
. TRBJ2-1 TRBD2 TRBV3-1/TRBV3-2 TGTGCCAGCAGCCGGACTAGCGGTAACAATGAGCAGTTCTTC CASSRTSGNNEQFF